Here is one T cell receptor (beta chain) with its context. Its binding antigen is unknown. Base-call qualities are not available, and no considerably larger clone is one nucleotide away. Whole blood was collected in K2EDTA tubes by collaborating institutions according to the institutions' own protocols. For TCRbeta analysis, collaborator samples were shipped as frozen whole blood, as isolated PBMCs, or as DNA extracted from either sample type. TCRbeta CDR3 regions were amplified from genomic DNA by means of the immunoSEQ Assay, a bias-controlled multiplex PCR. In the paper's pipeline: Nucleated cell counts per sample were estimated from amplification of reference gene primers within the assay. Sequence reads were collapsed and filtered to measure the absolute abundance of every unique TCRbeta CDR3 rearrangement. Productive Simpson clonality was computed per sample as the square root of Simpson's diversity index over productive rearrangements. TCRdb's version of the immuneACCESS table is confined to in-frame rearrangements and falls short of the full clone set. An unresolved V gene accounts for under half of the shortfall where checked; the remainder is of unknown origin. For V, J and clone size, that table is used; D and trimming come from the DNA. Recorded for this sample are 54,000 or so clones; about four fifths of them occurred a single time. 3.5% to 4% of the sample lies in the top ten.

CDR1 and CDR2 are drawn from the germline V gene: MNHNS, SASEGT. Taken from cysteine to phenylalanine, the CDR3 has 14 residues. Just the 42-base CDR3 DNA is kept, in frame starting at base 1. V is shortened by 1 base, J by 7 bases, and the region joining them spans 11 bases. This entry is derived from a study of blood T cell repertoires in COVID-19 (TCRdb year 2020). About the full investigation: Samples covering the acute and convalescent phases of COVID-19 were provided by collaborators in the United States, Italy and Spain. The material from the prospective study consisted of cDNA or gDNA derived from T cells, B-cell-depleted T cells, or PBMCs. Subjects who had been exposed to COVID-19, were actively infected with it, or had recovered from it provided the deeply sampled blood TCRbeta repertoires that made up the dataset. The repertoires were released in a freely available public database intended as a resource for research on the immune response to SARS-CoV-2. The samples were drawn from two sources: the first 160 participants of the ongoing ImmuneRACE study, and over 1,000 subjects contributed by 6 global collaborators. The sample metadata nearly always contained a de-identified subject ID, COVID-19 status, age in years and sex. Where available, HLA class I and class II types were obtained from metadata supplied by the sample provider rather than from assay-based typing. Overall study results and their limits: How much clinical and demographic metadata was included differed by source and by participant, and the metadata was provided uncurated.

This chain is built from TRBV6-1 and TRBJ1-5; the D gene is not confidently resolved. Sequenced material: peripheral blood. This TCR derives from a woman aged 80 or older with acute or convalescent COVID-19. The DNA sequence is as follows: TGTGCCAGCAGTGAAGAACGGGTGCGGCAGCCCCAGCATTTT. It codes for CASSEERVRQPQHF.